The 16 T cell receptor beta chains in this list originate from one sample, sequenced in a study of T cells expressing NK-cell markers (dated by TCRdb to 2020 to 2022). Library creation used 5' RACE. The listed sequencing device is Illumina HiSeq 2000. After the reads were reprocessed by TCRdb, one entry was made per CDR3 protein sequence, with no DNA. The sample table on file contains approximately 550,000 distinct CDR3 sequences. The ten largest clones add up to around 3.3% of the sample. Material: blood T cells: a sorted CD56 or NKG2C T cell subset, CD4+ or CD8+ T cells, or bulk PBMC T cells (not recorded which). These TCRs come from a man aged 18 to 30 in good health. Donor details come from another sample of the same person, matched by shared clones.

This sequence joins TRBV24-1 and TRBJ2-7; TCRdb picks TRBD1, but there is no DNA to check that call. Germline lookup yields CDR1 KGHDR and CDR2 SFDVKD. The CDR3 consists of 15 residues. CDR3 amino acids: CATSAGTGGRNEQYF.

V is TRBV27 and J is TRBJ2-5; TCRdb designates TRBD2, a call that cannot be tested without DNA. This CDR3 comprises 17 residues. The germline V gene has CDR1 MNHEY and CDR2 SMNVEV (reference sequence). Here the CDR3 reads CASSPPGLVLDEKTQYF.

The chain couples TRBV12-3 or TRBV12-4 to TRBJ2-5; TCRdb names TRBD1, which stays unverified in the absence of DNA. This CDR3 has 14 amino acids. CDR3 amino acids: CASKMAGRGETQYF.

The CDR3 sequence is CASSATGTAAGELFF. The chain carries TRBV12-3 or TRBV12-4 and TRBJ2-2; without DNA, the TCRdb call of TRBD1 cannot be checked. The CDR3 length is 15 residues.

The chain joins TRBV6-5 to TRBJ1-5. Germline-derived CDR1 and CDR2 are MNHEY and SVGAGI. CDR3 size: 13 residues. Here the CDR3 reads CASRIEGNQPQHF.

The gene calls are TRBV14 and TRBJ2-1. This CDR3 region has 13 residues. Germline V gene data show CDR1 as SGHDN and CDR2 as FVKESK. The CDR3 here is CASSQVHTHEQFF.

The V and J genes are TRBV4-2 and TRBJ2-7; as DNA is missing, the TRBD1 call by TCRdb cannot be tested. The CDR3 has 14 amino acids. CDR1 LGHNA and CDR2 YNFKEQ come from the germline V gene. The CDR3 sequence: CASSQAGQSYEQYF.

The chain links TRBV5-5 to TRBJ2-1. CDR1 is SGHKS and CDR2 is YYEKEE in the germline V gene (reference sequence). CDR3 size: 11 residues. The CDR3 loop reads CASSSDRGQFF.

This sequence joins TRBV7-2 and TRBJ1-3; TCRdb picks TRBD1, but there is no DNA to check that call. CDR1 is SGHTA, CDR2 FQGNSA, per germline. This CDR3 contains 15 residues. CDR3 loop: CASSLRRGLGNTIYF.

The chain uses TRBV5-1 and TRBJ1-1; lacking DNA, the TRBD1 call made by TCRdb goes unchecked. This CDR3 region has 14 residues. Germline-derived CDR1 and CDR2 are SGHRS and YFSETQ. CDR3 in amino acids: CASSLGQQGAEAFF. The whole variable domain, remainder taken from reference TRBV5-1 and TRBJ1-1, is KAGVTQTPRYLIKTRGQQVTLSCSPISGHRSVSWYQQTPGQGLQFLFEYFSETQRNKGNFPGRFSGRQFSNSRSEMNVSTLELGDSALYLCASSLGQQGAEAFFGQGTRLTVV.

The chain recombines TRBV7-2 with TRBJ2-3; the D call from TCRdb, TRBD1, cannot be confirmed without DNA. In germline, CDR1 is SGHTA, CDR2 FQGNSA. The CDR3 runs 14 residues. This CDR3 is CASSYVRGSNTQYF. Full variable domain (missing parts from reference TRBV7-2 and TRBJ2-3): GAGVSQSPSNKVTEKGKDVELRCDPISGHTALYWYRQSLGQGLEFLIYFQGNSAPDKSGLPSDRFSAERTGGSVSTLTIQRTQQEDSAVYLCASSYVRGSNTQYFGPGTRLTVL.

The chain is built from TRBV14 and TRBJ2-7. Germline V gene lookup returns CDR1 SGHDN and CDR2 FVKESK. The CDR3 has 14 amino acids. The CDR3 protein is CASSQSTESYEQYF.

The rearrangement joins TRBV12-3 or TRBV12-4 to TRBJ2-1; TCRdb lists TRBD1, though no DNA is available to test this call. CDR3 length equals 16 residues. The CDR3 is CASSLSGTSSYNEQFF.

The CDR3 is CASSQVGGMYQETQYF. This sequence joins TRBV3-1 and TRBJ2-5; as DNA is missing, the TRBD1 call by TCRdb cannot be tested. This CDR3 contains 16 residues. The germline V gene encodes CDR1 LGHDT and CDR2 YNNKEL (reference sequence).

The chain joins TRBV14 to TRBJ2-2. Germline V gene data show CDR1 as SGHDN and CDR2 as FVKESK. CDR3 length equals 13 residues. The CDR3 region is CASSQVVDGGLFF.

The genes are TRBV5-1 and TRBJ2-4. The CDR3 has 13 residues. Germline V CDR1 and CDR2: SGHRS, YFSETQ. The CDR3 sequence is CASSLGTAHIQYF.